What follows is one T cell receptor beta chain and its context. This sample was taken from a study of blood T cell repertoires in COVID-19. V was clipped by 1 base and J by 0 bases; unmatched bases: 5. The CDR3 is 17 amino acids. CDR1 SGHTA and CDR2 FQGNSA come from the germline V gene. Assay: immunoSEQ multiplex PCR; the TCRdb copy retains only in-frame clones and omits some. The data hold about 160,000 clones, with about 87% observed a single time. The chain recombines TRBV7-2 with TRBJ2-1; 8 nucleotides line up with TRBD2. The clonotype was recovered from an elderly man with acute or convalescent COVID-19. Sequenced: peripheral blood. CDR3 residues: CASSLGGSGSSYNEQFF. The CDR3 region has the DNA TGTGCCAGCAGCTTAGGGGGAAGCGGGAGCTCCTACAATGAGCAGTTCTTC.